The entry that follows covers one T cell receptor (beta chain) sequence. CDR3 size: 14 residues. Germline V gene sequence: CDR1 LNHDA, CDR2 SQIVND (reference sequence). Trimming removed 5 bases at V and 4 bases at J, with 14 bases between. This sample was taken from a study of blood T cell repertoires in COVID-19. Study-wide background: COVID-19 samples, acute and convalescent, were from the United States, Italy and Spain. T cells, B-cell-depleted T cells, or PBMCs supplied cDNA or gDNA.

Per the study methods: Using reference gene primer amplification, nucleated cell counts were estimated. TCRdb keeps only in-frame clones here, not all; method: immunoSEQ multiplex PCR. That table is the source of V, J and clone size, and D and trimming were worked out from the DNA. The table has about 270,000 clones, roughly nine tenths seen once. Enrolled during active infection, Seattle patients were then followed longitudinally. The sequence derives from a woman aged 30 to 39 with COVID-19, enrolled during active disease. The V gene is TRBV19, the J gene TRBJ1-1, with TRBD1 as a possible D gene (6 bases). The sequenced material came from peripheral blood. The CDR3 DNA sequence: TGTGCCAGTAGTCTAGGCACAGGGCTCACTGAAGCTTTCTTT. This codes for CASSLGTGLTEAFF.